Listed here is a single TCR beta chain. The sample originates from a study of blood T cell repertoires in COVID-19. Overall study: The samples span acute and convalescent COVID-19 from the United States, Italy and Spain.

The data were produced by immunoSEQ multiplex PCR, yet TCRdb's version contains in-frame clones alone and is incomplete. The sample records roughly 65,000 clones, 70% to 90% being singletons. Germline loops: CDR1 SEHNR, CDR2 FQNEAQ (reference sequence). Trimming removed 2 bases from V and 5 bases from J, with 6 bases in between. CDR3 length: 12 residues. Source material: peripheral blood. The V call is TRBV7-9, the J call TRBJ1-1; D ambiguous. This clonotype was obtained from a man aged 45 to 65 with acute or convalescent COVID-19. Here the CDR3 reads CASSLMRTEAFF. Written as DNA, the CDR3 is TGTGCCAGCAGCTTAATGAGAACTGAAGCTTTCTTT.